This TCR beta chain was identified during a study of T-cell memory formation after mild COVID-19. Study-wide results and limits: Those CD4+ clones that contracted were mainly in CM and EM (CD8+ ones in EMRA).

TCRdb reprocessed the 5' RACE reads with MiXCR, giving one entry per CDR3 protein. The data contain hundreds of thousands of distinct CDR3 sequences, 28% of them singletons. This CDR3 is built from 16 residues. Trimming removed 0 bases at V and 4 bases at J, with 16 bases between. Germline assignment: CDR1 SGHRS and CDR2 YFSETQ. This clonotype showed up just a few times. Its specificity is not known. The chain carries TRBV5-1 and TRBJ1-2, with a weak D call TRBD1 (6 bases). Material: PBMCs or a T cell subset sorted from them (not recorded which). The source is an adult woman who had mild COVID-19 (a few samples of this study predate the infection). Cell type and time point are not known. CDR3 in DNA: TGCGCCAGCAGCTTGGGAGGCAAACAGGGCCCCTATGGCTACACCTTC. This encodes CASSLGGKQGPYGYTF.